These T cell receptor beta chains were read from a single sample in a study of immune cell composition in non-small cell lung cancer. Here immunoSEQ multiplex PCR was the method, and the copy in TCRdb shows in-frame clones only, minus some. Of about 4,300 clones in the sample, approximately 76% are singletons; the top ten hold around 10%. Specimen: lung tumor tissue. The source of these receptors is a human donor with non-small cell lung cancer. CDR3s leave out the opening cysteine and the closing phenylalanine or tryptophan. The order of the fields is J gene, V gene, CDR3 protein.

TRBJ2-7 | TRBV6-1 | ASTGTGVYEQY
TRBJ1-5 | TRBV5-6 | ASSQLRTDNNQPQH
TRBJ2-1 | TRBV19 | ASSSGPYNEQF
TRBJ1-3 | TRBV18 | ASTPLGGLLSGNTIY
TRBJ2-2 | TRBV4-1 | ASSQEKRVQGTGELF
TRBJ1-4 | TRBV27 | ASSQRGEKLF
TRBJ2-1 | TRBV19 | ASQYGTSSYNEQF
TRBJ2-1 | TRBV5-4 | ASSFGGGYEQF
TRBJ1-1 | TRBV28 | ASRQGGSTEAF
TRBJ1-1 | TRBV19 | ASSVVRGTEAF
TRBJ1-1 | TRBV7-9 | ASSAGQGAVGRAF
TRBJ1-4 | TRBV18 | ASSGDREKQKLF
TRBJ1-1 | TRBV7-6 | ASSLGTGNTEAF
TRBJ2-4 | TRBV10-1 | ASSEGGKNIQY
TRBJ2-3 | TRBV6-1 | ASSEGTGHTDTQY
TRBJ1-6 | TRBV18 | ASSRDIQNSPLH
TRBJ2-7 | TRBV6-5 | ASTRLPYEQY
TRBJ2-7 | TRBV7-8 | ASSTGGGSPTYEQY
TRBJ2-3 | TRBV5-1 | AVREGLTDTQY
TRBJ2-3 | TRBV7-9 | ASSLDNTDTQY
TRBJ1-1 | TRBV15 | ATSRETGAFMNTEAF
TRBJ2-1 | TRBV2 | ASSLASVYNEQF
TRBJ1-5 | TRBV19 | ASSISTGSNQPQH
TRBJ2-7 | TRBV19 | ASSIVGTGSYEQY
TRBJ2-7 | TRBV19 | ASSFGTAYEQY
TRBJ2-1 | TRBV5-1 | ASSSVLAGGPI
TRBJ2-2 | TRBV10-1 | ASSNSGWGTGELF
TRBJ1-2 | TRBV28 | ASSDPGGVYGYT
TRBJ1-2 | TRBV27 | ASSVRLNDYT
TRBJ1-2 | TRBV6-4 | ASSVTGTGYGYT
TRBJ2-3 | TRBV5-1 | ASSLASGTSGRHTQY
TRBJ1-2 | TRBV19 | ASSDQGLNYGYT
TRBJ1-2 | TRBV21-1 | ASTTQGLSNYGYT
TRBJ1-1 | TRBV28 | ASSPRDRGTTEAF
TRBJ1-5 | TRBV28 | ASSAPGGQPQH
TRBJ2-2 | TRBV28 | ASSHGLYYTGELF
TRBJ1-4 | TRBV2 | ASSSPGIVGEKLF
TRBJ2-1 | TRBV6-5 | ASSWRRGPNEQF
TRBJ1-4 | TRBV28 | ASSPSGRVNEKLF
TRBJ1-5 | TRBV19 | ASSMTDSLNQPQH
TRBJ1-1 | TRBV2 | ASSGQGNTEAF
TRBJ2-7 | TRBV27 | ASRVGGAGVAYEQY
TRBJ2-1 | TRBV28 | ASKWAGQGNNEQF
TRBJ1-1 | TRBV7-2 | ASSLVTGTEAF
TRBJ2-7 | TRBV4-3 | ASSQERAGLQY
TRBJ1-4 | TRBV19 | ASMDRQNEKLF
TRBJ1-1 | TRBV7-8 | ASSQGQSNTEAF
TRBJ1-5 | TRBV19 | ATLDRDPNQPQH
TRBJ2-7 | TRBV27 | ASSLGGLAGGFDEQY
TRBJ1-4 | TRBV10-3 | AISDSTASNEKLF
TRBJ2-5 | TRBV19 | ASSVRQGETQY